Following are 3 T cell receptor beta chains from one sample sequenced in a study of post-analysis software for immune sequencing data. Study-wide findings and caveats: Comparison of patients with controls showed five TRBV segments more frequent in patients, TRBV5-6, TRBV5-1 and TRBV20-1 among them.

Their antigens remain unidentified. The authors incorporated unique molecular identifiers into the TCR beta cDNA libraries. One entry per CDR3 protein, called by TCRdb with MiXCR from the PCR reads. This sample has 600,000 to 750,000 distinct CDR3 sequences; over 45% occur once, and the top ten carry about 11%. Sequenced material: blood. These receptors all stem from a girl under 10 years old with multiple sclerosis.

This clonotype showed up just a few times. The chain couples TRBV14 to TRBJ2-1; D call uncertain. Looked up from germline, CDR1 is SGHDN and CDR2 is FVKESK. This CDR3 is 16 amino acids long. Trimming removed 2 bases from V and 0 bases from J, with 11 bases in between. This CDR3 is CASSQSLGSSYNEQFF. For the CDR3, the DNA is TGTGCCAGCAGCCAATCACTGGGTAGCTCCTACAATGAGCAGTTCTTC.

This chain uses TRBV3-1 with TRBJ2-1; a possible D gene is TRBD2 (6 bases). Germline loops: CDR1 LGHDT, CDR2 YNNKEL (reference sequence). The length of the CDR3 is 18 residues. V was shortened by 3 bases and J by 2 bases, with 20 bases between the two germline ends. The chain's CDR3 is CASSHLLSAGPAYNEQFF. In nucleotides, the CDR3 is TGTGCCAGCAGCCACCTACTCTCGGCGGGACCGGCCTACAATGAGCAGTTCTTC.

This clonotype appeared a few times. The chain recombines TRBV5-1 with TRBJ2-5; perhaps TRBD2 as D (7 bases). The germline CDR1 and CDR2 sequences are SGHRS and YFSETQ. The CDR3 is 16 amino acids. Deletions cut 4 bases from V and 4 bases from J, with 20 bases between. This chain's CDR3 is CASSGGASGPRETQYF. CDR3 in DNA: TGCGCCAGCAGCGGGGGGGCTAGCGGACCGAGAGAGACCCAGTACTTC.